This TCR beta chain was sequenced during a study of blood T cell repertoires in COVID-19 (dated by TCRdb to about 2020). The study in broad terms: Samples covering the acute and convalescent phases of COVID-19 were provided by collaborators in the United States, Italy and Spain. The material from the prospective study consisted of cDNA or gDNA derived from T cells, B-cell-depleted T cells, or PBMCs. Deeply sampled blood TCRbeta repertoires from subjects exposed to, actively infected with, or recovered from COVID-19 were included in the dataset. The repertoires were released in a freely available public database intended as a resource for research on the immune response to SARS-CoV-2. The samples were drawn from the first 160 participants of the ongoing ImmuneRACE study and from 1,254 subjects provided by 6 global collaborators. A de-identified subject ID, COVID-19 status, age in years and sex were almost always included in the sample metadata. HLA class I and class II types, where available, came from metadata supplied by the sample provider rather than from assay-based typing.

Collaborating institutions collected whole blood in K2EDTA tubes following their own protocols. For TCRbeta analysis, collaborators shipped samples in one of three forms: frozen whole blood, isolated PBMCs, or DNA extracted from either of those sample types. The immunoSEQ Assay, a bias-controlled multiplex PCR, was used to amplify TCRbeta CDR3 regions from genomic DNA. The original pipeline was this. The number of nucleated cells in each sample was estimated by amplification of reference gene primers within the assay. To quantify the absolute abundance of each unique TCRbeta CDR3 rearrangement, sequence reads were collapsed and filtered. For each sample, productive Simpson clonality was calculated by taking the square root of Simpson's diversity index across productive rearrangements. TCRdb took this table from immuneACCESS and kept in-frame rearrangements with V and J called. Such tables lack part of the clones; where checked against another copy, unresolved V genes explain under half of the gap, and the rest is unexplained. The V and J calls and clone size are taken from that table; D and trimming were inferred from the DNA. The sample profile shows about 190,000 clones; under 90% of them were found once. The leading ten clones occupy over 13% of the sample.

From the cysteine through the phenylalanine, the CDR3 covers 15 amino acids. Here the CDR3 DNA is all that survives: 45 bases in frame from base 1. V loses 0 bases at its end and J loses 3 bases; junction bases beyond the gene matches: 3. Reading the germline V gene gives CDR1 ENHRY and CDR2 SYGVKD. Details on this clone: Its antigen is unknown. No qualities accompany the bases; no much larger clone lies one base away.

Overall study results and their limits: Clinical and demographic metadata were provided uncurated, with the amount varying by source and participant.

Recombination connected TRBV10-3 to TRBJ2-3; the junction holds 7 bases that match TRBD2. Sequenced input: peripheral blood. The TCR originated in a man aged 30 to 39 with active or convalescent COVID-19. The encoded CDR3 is CAISESGGGTDTQYF. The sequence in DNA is TGTGCCATCAGTGAGTCAGGCGGGGGAACAGATACGCAGTATTTT.